A selection of T cell receptor beta chains follows, all from one sample in a study of T cell repertoires in cytomegalovirus infection. Their specific antigens are unknown. One entry per CDR3 protein, called by TCRdb with MiXCR from the reads. Among around 800,000 distinct CDR3 sequences listed, less than 35% were seen once. Sample: cultured CD8+ T cells from PBMCs, taken from culture after CMV antigen stimulation. The receptors here all came from a human donor in good health (CMV status not recorded). Some clones in this sample may be carry-over from other donors' samples. Both conserved end residues are part of each CDR3. D genes are given only for firm matches. Size is stated for part of the rows, as once, few or many counts, or as a class when the clone is expanded.

12,TRBV5-6,NA,TRBJ2-3,few,CASRNADLAQYF,TGTGCCAGCAGGAATGCGGACTTGGCGCAGTATTTT
12,TRBV7-8,NA,TRBJ1-2,many,CASSSPGYGYTF,TGTGCCAGCAGCTCTCCGGGCTATGGCTACACCTTC
14,TRBV19,TRBD1,TRBJ2-7,few,CASSMDRYSYEQYF,TGTGCCAGTAGTATGGACAGGTATTCCTACGAGCAGTACTTC
14,TRBV6-6,NA,TRBJ2-3,NA,CASKGPRSTDTQYF,TGTGCCAGCAAGGGTCCCCGAAGCACAGATACGCAGTATTTT
12,TRBV2,NA,TRBJ2-1,NA,CASILGRNEQFF,TGTGCCAGCATTCTAGGTAGGAATGAGCAGTTCTTC
14,TRBV7-6,NA,TRBJ2-1,few,CASERDGSYNEQFF,TGTGCCAGCGAAAGGGACGGATCCTACAATGAGCAGTTCTTC
14,TRBV6-5,NA,TRBJ1-5,few,CASSYGAVGGPQHF,TGTGCCAGCAGTTACGGGGCGGTGGGTGGGCCCCAGCATTTT
16,TRBV9,TRBD1,TRBJ1-1,NA,CASSIRDRASDTEAFF,TGTGCCAGCAGCATAAGGGACAGGGCCTCCGACACTGAAGCTTTCTTT
15,TRBV7-2,NA,TRBJ1-6,many,CASSLGQGYRSPLHF,TGTGCCAGCAGCTTAGGCCAGGGGTACCGTTCACCCCTCCACTTT
13,TRBV19,NA,TRBJ1-2,NA,CAGGGGGNYGYTF,TGTGCCGGCGGGGGAGGAGGTAACTATGGCTACACCTTC
11,TRBV6-6,NA,TRBJ2-5,NA,CASSRSETRYF,TGTGCCAGCAGCCGATCAGAGACCCGGTACTTC
12,TRBV12-3/TRBV12-4,NA,TRBJ1-1,NA,CASSPRGGRAFF,TGTGCCAGCAGTCCTCGGGGGGGTCGGGCTTTCTTT
15,TRBV25-1,NA,TRBJ1-1,NA,CASSEFGGVQGEAFF,TGTGCCAGCAGTGAATTCGGCGGAGTACAGGGTGAAGCTTTCTTT
15,TRBV19,TRBD1,TRBJ1-2,NA,CASSIDRDRAYGYTF,TGTGCCAGTAGTATAGACCGGGACAGGGCCTATGGCTACACCTTC
15,TRBV27,NA,TRBJ1-5,NA,CASSLTVYSDQPQHF,TGTGCCAGCAGTTTAACCGTATATAGCGATCAGCCCCAGCATTTT
15,TRBV27,TRBD2,TRBJ2-3,NA,CASTWTGGHSDTQYF,TGTGCCAGCACCTGGACGGGGGGGCATTCGGATACGCAGTATTTT
14,TRBV6-1,NA,TRBJ2-1,NA,CASSELTLYNEQFF,TGTGCCAGCAGTGAGCTTACCCTATACAATGAGCAGTTCTTC
17,TRBV5-4,TRBD1,TRBJ1-6,few,CASSNREGGLSNSPLHF,TGTGCCAGCAGTAATCGGGAAGGGGGCTTGAGTAATTCACCCCTCCACTTT
14,TRBV19,NA,TRBJ2-1,NA,CASSMPTTYNEQFF,TGTGCCAGTAGTATGCCTACCACCTACAATGAGCAGTTCTTC
15,TRBV6-5,NA,TRBJ2-4,NA,CASSSSLSAKNIQYF,TGTGCCAGCAGTTCGAGCCTTTCCGCCAAAAACATTCAGTACTTC
15,TRBV12-3/TRBV12-4,TRBD1,TRBJ2-2,few,CASSSTGLFTGELFF,TGTGCCAGCAGTTCGACAGGGTTATTCACCGGGGAGCTGTTTTTT
16,TRBV7-9,TRBD1,TRBJ2-5,once,CANISRDRGWQETQYF,TGTGCCAACATAAGCCGGGACAGGGGGTGGCAAGAGACCCAGTACTTC
15,TRBV12-3/TRBV12-4,NA,TRBJ2-5,once,CASSHWDGLGETQYF,TGTGCCAGCAGTCACTGGGACGGCCTGGGGGAGACCCAGTACTTC
15,TRBV4-1,NA,TRBJ2-3,few,CASSRSRGSTDTQYF,TGCGCCAGCAGCCGATCTCGGGGGAGCACAGATACGCAGTATTTT
14,TRBV6-6,NA,TRBJ1-5,NA,CASNGRGVNQPQHF,TGTGCCAGCAATGGTAGAGGGGTCAATCAGCCCCAGCATTTT
18,TRBV28,TRBD1,TRBJ1-5,once,CASHSFIRDSLPNQPQHF,TGTGCCAGCCACAGTTTTATTCGGGACAGTCTTCCCAATCAGCCCCAGCATTTT
14,TRBV7-3,TRBD1,TRBJ1-3,few,CASSMTGVMDTIYF,TGTGCCAGCAGCATGACAGGGGTTATGGACACCATATATTTT
13,TRBV19,NA,TRBJ1-5,NA,CVSMVNSNQPQHF,TGTGTCAGTATGGTGAATAGCAATCAGCCCCAGCATTTT
18,TRBV7-6,TRBD2,TRBJ2-3,few,CASSLGASGGARTDTQYF,TGTGCCAGCAGCTTAGGAGCTAGCGGGGGGGCAAGGACAGATACGCAGTATTTT
12,TRBV12-3/TRBV12-4,NA,TRBJ2-1,NA,CASSEGRYEQFF,TGTGCCAGCAGTGAGGGCCGTTATGAGCAGTTCTTC
13,TRBV20-1,NA,TRBJ2-7,NA,CSARPSHSYEQYF,TGCAGTGCTAGGCCTAGTCACTCCTACGAGCAGTACTTC
14,TRBV2,NA,TRBJ2-3,NA,CASWSGESTDTQYF,TGTGCCAGCTGGAGTGGTGAGAGCACAGATACGCAGTATTTT
14,TRBV7-8,NA,TRBJ2-4,many,CASSPGVGKNIQYF,TGTGCCAGCAGCCCAGGTGTGGGGAAAAACATTCAGTACTTC
16,TRBV12-3/TRBV12-4,TRBD1,TRBJ1-2,few,CASSNLGRGRNYGYTF,TGTGCCAGCAGCAATCTAGGCAGGGGGCGGAACTATGGCTACACCTTC
13,TRBV6-5,NA,TRBJ1-3,few,CASGEGSGNTIYF,TGTGCCAGCGGCGAGGGATCTGGAAACACCATATATTTT